The next 3 T cell receptor beta chains were all read from a single sample in a study of blood T cell repertoires in COVID-19. Some clones are missing from TCRdb's copy, which holds only in-frame ones; the method was immunoSEQ multiplex PCR. The table includes roughly 60,000 clones, around four fifths detected once. The sample was peripheral blood. The receptors stem from a man between 25 and 39 years old with COVID-19, enrolled during active disease.

V is TRBV28 and J is TRBJ2-7; 16 bases match TRBD2. Germline V CDR1 and CDR2: MDHEN, SYDVKM. This CDR3 contains 20 residues. With V trimmed by 5 bases and J by 1 base, 14 bases remained unmatched. CDR3 amino acids: CASSVPGTSGRAFRSYEQYF. CDR3 nucleotide sequence: TGTGCCAGCAGTGTTCCGGGGACTAGCGGGAGGGCCTTCCGATCCTACGAGCAGTACTTC.

The chain carries TRBV15 and TRBJ2-1; 9 bases map to TRBD2. This CDR3 spans 17 amino acids. The germline CDR1 and CDR2 sequences are LNHNV and YYDKDF (reference sequence). V gave up 0 bases and J gave up 9 bases; unmatched junction bases: 12. The chain's CDR3 is CATSREAGGISRPEQFF. In DNA, the CDR3 is TGTGCCACCAGCAGAGAAGCGGGAGGTATCTCGCGTCCTGAGCAGTTCTTC.

This sequence joins TRBV6-5 and TRBJ1-1, with 10 positions matching TRBD1. The CDR3 runs to 13 residues. Germline loops: CDR1 MNHEY, CDR2 SVGAGI. Trimming took 4 bases from V and 5 from J; bases not matched to a gene: 1. CDR3 sequence: CASSWDRGTEAFF. CDR3 nucleotide sequence: TGTGCCAGCAGTTGGGACAGGGGAACTGAAGCTTTCTTT.